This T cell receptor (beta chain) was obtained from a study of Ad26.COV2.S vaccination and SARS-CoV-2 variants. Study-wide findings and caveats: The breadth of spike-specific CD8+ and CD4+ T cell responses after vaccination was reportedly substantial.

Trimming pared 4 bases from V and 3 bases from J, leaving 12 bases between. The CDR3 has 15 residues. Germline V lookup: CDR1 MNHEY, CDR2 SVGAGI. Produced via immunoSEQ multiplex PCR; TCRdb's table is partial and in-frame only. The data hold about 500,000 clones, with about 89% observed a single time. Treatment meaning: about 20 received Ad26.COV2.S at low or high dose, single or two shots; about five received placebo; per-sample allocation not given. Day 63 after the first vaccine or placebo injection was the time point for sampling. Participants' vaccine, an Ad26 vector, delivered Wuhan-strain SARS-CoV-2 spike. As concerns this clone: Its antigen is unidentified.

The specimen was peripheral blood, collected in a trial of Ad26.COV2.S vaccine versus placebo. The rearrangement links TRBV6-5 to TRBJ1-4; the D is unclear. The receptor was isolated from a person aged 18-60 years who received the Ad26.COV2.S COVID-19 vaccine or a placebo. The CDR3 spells CASSSTHTSNEKLFF. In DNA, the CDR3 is TGTGCCAGCAGTTCCACACATACATCTAATGAAAAACTGTTTTTT.